These 8 T cell receptor beta chains share one sample of origin, sequenced in a study of vaccination and CD4 T cells after COVID-19. These TCRs' antigens remain unknown. Indicated treatment: roughly 10-day PBMC culture with coronavirus spike peptide pools or control peptides (ViraFEST assay). Researchers used the Oncomine TCR Beta short-read assay to sequence DNA from cultured CD4+ T cells. TCRdb reanalysed the PCR reads using MiXCR and keeps one entry per CDR3 protein. The data contain 20,000 or so distinct CDR3 sequences, about 50% of them singletons. The specimen comprised CD4+ T cells from blood, cultured in vitro, sampled after SARS-CoV-2 vaccination. Receptors were obtained from a human donor who had recovered from COVID-19.

The genes are TRBV2 and TRBJ2-1, with a tentative D call TRBD1 (5 bases). The CDR3 totals 13 residues. From germline, CDR1 is SNHLY and CDR2 FYNNEI. Trimming cost V 5 bases and J 6 bases, with 11 bases left between them. The CDR3 DNA reads TGTGCCAGCAGTTTTGGGGCCCTCAATGAGCAGTTCTTC. Translated: CASSFGALNEQFF. The entire variable domain, with the rest obtained from reference TRBV2 and TRBJ2-1, is as follows: EPEVTQTPSHQVTQMGQEVILRCVPISNHLYFYWYRQILGQKVEFLVSFYNNEISEKSEIFDDQFSVERPDGSNFTLKIRSTKLEDSAMYFCASSFGALNEQFFGPGTRLTVL.

The CDR3 here is CASSLDRRAQWGYTF. Written as DNA, the CDR3 is TGTGCCAGTAGCTTGGACAGGAGGGCCCAATGGGGCTACACCTTC. The V and J genes are TRBV19 and TRBJ1-2; the match to TRBD1 covers 7 bases. The CDR3 is made up of 15 amino acids. Germline loops: CDR1 LNHDA, CDR2 SQIVND (reference sequence). The trim removed 6 bases at V and 8 bases at J, leaving 15 bases unmatched.

The chain couples TRBV20-1 to TRBJ1-4; tentative D call: TRBD1 (5 bases). CDR3 length: 15 residues. Trimming took 1 base from V and 3 from J, leaving 12 bases between them. Germline assignment: CDR1 DFQATT and CDR2 SNEGSKA (reference sequence). The CDR3: CSARGGAASNEKLFF. CDR3 DNA sequence: TGCAGTGCTAGAGGGGGCGCGGCCTCTAATGAAAAACTGTTTTTT.

CDR3 nucleotides: TGTGCCAGCAGTGTGGGAGGGGGCGCGGGCAATCAGCCCCAGCATTTT. Amino acids: CASSVGGGAGNQPQHF. The chain has TRBV2 and TRBJ1-5, with TRBD1 matching over 7 bases. The CDR3 runs 16 residues. The V and J ends lost 4 bases and 2 bases, in that order; junction bases with no gene match: 8. Germline values: CDR1 SNHLY, CDR2 FYNNEI. Full variable domain (remainder filled in from reference TRBV2 and TRBJ1-5): EPEVTQTPSHQVTQMGQEVILRCVPISNHLYFYWYRQILGQKVEFLVSFYNNEISEKSEIFDDQFSVERPDGSNFTLKIRSTKLEDSAMYFCASSVGGGAGNQPQHFGDGTRLSIL.

V usage is TRBV20-1 and J usage is TRBJ2-3, with D perhaps TRBD1 (6 bases). Between the trimmed V and J ends, which lost 6 bases and 2 bases, there was a span of 12 bases. The CDR3 has 13 amino acids. CDR1 and CDR2 (germline): DFQATT, SNEGSKA (reference sequence). The CDR3 is CSAPTGFTDTQYF. CDR3 coding DNA: TGCAGTGCGCCGACAGGATTCACAGATACGCAGTATTTT.

By share, this clonotype ranks as medium-sized. J is TRBJ1-2 and V is TRBV11-3; 8 bases are shared with TRBD1. Looked up from germline, CDR1 is SGHNT and CDR2 is YENEEA. Trimming took 4 bases from V and 7 from J; bases not matched to a gene: 5. The CDR3 is 13 residues long. The CDR3, as DNA: TGTGCCAGCAGCTCGACAGGGGTGGGTGGCTACACCTTC. It translates to CASSSTGVGGYTF.

This clonotype has only a few counts. The chain is built from TRBV20-1 and TRBJ1-1; 8 bases are shared with TRBD1. Trimming cost V 6 bases and J 10 bases; bases outside gene matches: 16. CDR1 is DFQATT, CDR2 SNEGSKA, per germline (reference sequence). The CDR3 sequence is 14 residues long. As DNA, the CDR3 is TGCAGTGCACCGCGTCCCGGGACAGGCGCTCGAGCTTTCTTT. It encodes CSAPRPGTGARAFF.

The chain employs TRBV28 and TRBJ1-5; no clear D. V shed 6 bases and J shed 6 bases, with 6 bases lying between them. This CDR3 region has 11 residues. The germline V gene has CDR1 MDHEN and CDR2 SYDVKM. This CDR3 reads CASSNLQPQHF. Here the CDR3 DNA reads TGTGCCAGCAGCAACCTTCAGCCCCAGCATTTT.